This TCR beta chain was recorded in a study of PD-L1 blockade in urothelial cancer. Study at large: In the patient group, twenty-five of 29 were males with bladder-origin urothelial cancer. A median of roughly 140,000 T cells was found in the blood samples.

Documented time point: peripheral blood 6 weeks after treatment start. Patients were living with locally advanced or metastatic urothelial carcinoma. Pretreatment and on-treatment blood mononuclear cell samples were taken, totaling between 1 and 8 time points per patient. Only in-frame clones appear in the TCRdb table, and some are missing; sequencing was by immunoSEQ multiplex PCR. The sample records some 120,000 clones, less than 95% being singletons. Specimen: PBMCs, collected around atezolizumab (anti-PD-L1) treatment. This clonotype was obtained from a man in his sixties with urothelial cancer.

In nucleotides, the CDR3 is TGTGCCAGCAGTTTAATGGGTGGAAATTCTCGCGGCACTGAAGCTTTCTTT. Protein product: CASSLMGGNSRGTEAFF. The V gene is TRBV27, the J gene TRBJ1-1; the D is unclear. Germline V CDR1 and CDR2: MNHEY, SMNVEV (reference sequence). Trimming pared 2 bases from V and 4 bases from J, leaving 20 bases between. This CDR3 is 17 amino acids long.